There are a few counts of the clone carrying this TCR beta chain. Its matching antigen is unknown. Researchers took RNA transcripts and amplified the TCR beta CDR3 regions from them. HTBI primers were used for first-round RT-PCR of the TCR CDR3. TCRdb re-called the multiplex PCR reads with MiXCR, one entry per CDR3 protein. The table lists around 720,000 distinct CDR3 sequences, over 35% of them singletons. This sample stems from a study of T cells in Graves' hyperthyroidism and ophthalmopathy. Study-level findings and limits: Most clonotypes expanded in thyroid above 0.001 were likewise present in blood.

The CDR3 sequence is 15 residues long. Germline V gene sequence: CDR1 MNHNY, CDR2 SVGAGI (reference sequence). V lost 4 bases to trimming and J lost 0 bases; unmatched junction nucleotides: 5. Exclusion of a patient resulted from uncontrolled infection, other autoimmune disease, pregnancy or lactation. The source is a woman in her thirties or forties with Graves' hyperthyroidism. Specimen: blood. The V and J genes are TRBV6-6 and TRBJ1-1; TRBD1 matches 7 bases. DNA of the CDR3: TGTGCCAGCAGTTCGGGACAGCATGTGAACACTGAAGCTTTCTTT. Amino acids: CASSSGQHVNTEAFF.